The clone carrying this T cell receptor (beta chain) was seen at least ten times. Its specificity is unknown. Donors were systemically healthy Caucasian individuals from Russia aged 6 to 90 years. The data originate from a study of blood T cells in healthy people across ages. Germline loops: CDR1 SGHVS, CDR2 FNYEAQ. V gave up 5 bases and J gave up 4 bases, with 18 bases separating them. This CDR3 region has 16 residues. Study results and caveats: Observed TCR beta diversity per million T cells went down as age went up. This fall followed a roughly linear course with age.

A sample-barcoded 5' primer and a J-beta primer mix were used in a second PCR of about 7 to 12 cycles. TCRdb re-called the 5' RACE reads through MiXCR, storing one row per CDR3 protein. The sample gives some 900,000 distinct CDR3 sequences, about 48% of which show up once; roughly 13% is in the top ten. The J gene is TRBJ2-1, the V gene TRBV7-6; D possibly corresponds to TRBD2 (6 bases). Sequenced material: blood. This receptor was taken from a man aged 25 to 40 in good health. This CDR3 is CASSPATAGLYNEQFF. CDR3 sequence (DNA): TGTGCCAGCAGCCCTGCGACGGCGGGACTGTACAATGAGCAGTTCTTC.